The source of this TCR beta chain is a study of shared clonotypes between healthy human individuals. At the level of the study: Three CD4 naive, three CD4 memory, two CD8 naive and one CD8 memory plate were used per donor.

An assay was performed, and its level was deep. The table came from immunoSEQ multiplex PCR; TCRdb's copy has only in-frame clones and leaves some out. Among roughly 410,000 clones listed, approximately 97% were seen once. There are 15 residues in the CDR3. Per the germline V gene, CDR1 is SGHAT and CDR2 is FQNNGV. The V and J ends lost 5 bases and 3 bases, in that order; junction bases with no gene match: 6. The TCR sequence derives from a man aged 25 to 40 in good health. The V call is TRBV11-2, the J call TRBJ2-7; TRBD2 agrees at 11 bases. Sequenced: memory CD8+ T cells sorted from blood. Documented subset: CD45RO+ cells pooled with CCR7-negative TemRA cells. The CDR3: CASSKASGRNYEQYF. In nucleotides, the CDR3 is TGTGCCAGCAGCAAAGCTAGCGGGAGGAACTACGAGCAGTACTTC.